Sequencing of this T cell receptor beta chain was carried out in a study of cytomegalovirus exposure and HLA in healthy donors. The overall study: In an early release, HLA-typed donors contributed approximately 82 million unique TCR sequences.

This clone was seen a handful of times. The CDR3 covers 12 residues. The V end was cut by 3 bases, the J end by 4 bases, with 7 bases between. The germline V gene encodes CDR1 SGDLS and CDR2 YYNGEE. The PCR was carried out with 60 Vbeta primers and 13 Jbeta primers. Assay: immunoSEQ multiplex PCR; the TCRdb copy retains only in-frame clones and omits some. This table has tens of thousands of clones, about 67% appearing once. This TCR was sampled from a man aged 25 to 45 in good health and CMV-seronegative. This rearrangement joins TRBV9 to TRBJ1-1, with D tentatively TRBD1 (5 bases). The sequencing sample was made of PBMCs. For the CDR3, the DNA is TGTGCCAGCAGCGGGGGGGGCACTGAAGCTTTCTTT. Its protein product is CASSGGGTEAFF.